The 24 T cell receptor beta chains listed next were all sequenced from one sample in a study of OX40 agonist ivuxolimab in advanced cancers. Sequencing was performed with immunoSEQ multiplex PCR; in TCRdb, only in-frame clones are kept and a portion is missing. The sample consists of about 64,000 clones, approximately 89% of them appearing once. This specimen consisted of CD4+ or CD8+ T cells sorted from blood, obtained in a trial of the OX40 agonist ivuxolimab. Receptors were obtained from an adult with an advanced solid tumor such as melanoma, head and neck, liver or kidney cancer.

The rearrangement joins TRBV19 to TRBJ1-3; no reliable D call. Trimming left V 3 bases short and J 0 bases short, with 9 bases between. CDR3 length: 15 amino acids. Germline V gives CDR1 LNHDA, CDR2 SQIVND (reference sequence). CDR3 DNA: TGTGCCAGTAGTATCGGGCGCTCCTCTGGAAACACCATATATTTT. It yields the protein CASSIGRSSGNTIYF.

CDR3 in amino acids: CASRKNNYGYTF. DNA of the CDR3: TGTGCCAGCAGGAAGAATAACTATGGCTACACCTTC. This sequence joins TRBV6-5 and TRBJ1-2; D uncertain. Trimming pared 6 bases from V and 1 base from J, leaving 6 bases between. This CDR3 spans 12 amino acids. CDR1 is MNHEY and CDR2 is SVGAGI in the germline V gene.

The chain uses TRBV30 and TRBJ1-5; TRBD1 agrees at 7 bases. V lost 4 bases, J lost 3 bases, and 6 bases stayed unmatched. Per the germline V gene, CDR1 is GTSNPN and CDR2 is SVGIG (reference sequence). The CDR3 loop spans 14 amino acids. DNA of the CDR3: TGTGCCTGGACCCAAGGACAGGTCAATCAGCCCCAGCATTTT. This encodes CAWTQGQVNQPQHF.

The chain has TRBV5-1 and TRBJ2-5, with TRBD2 matching over 9 bases. CDR3 length: 16 amino acids. In germline, CDR1 is SGHRS, CDR2 YFSETQ. V lost 4 bases, J lost 1 base, and 8 bases stayed unmatched. The CDR3 DNA follows: TGCGCCAGCAGCCCTGGCCGACTAGCGGCCCAAGAGACCCAGTACTTC. It encodes CASSPGRLAAQETQYF.

V and J are TRBV19 and TRBJ1-5, with 11 nucleotides matching TRBD1. The CDR3 spans 16 residues. The junction had 6 bases not matched to a gene; V was cut back by 5 bases and J by 3 bases. CDR1 and CDR2 (germline): LNHDA, SQIVND (reference sequence). In DNA form, the CDR3 reads TGTGCCAGTAGTTTCTGGACAGGGGGCACCAATCAGCCCCAGCATTTT. Its protein product is CASSFWTGGTNQPQHF. The whole variable domain, filled in from reference TRBV19 and TRBJ1-5, reads DGGITQSPKYLFRKEGQNVTLSCEQNLNHDAMYWYRQDPGQGLRLIYYSQIVNDFQKGDIAEGYSVSREKKESFPLTVTSAQKNPTAFYLCASSFWTGGTNQPQHFGDGTRLSIL.

The gene calls are TRBV30 and TRBJ1-2; weak D call: TRBD1 (5 bases). V dropped 0 bases and J dropped 7 bases, with 12 bases sitting between them. The CDR3 sequence is 13 residues long. Germline lookup yields CDR1 GTSNPN and CDR2 SVGIG (reference sequence). The CDR3 region is CAWSVQGAFGYTF. CDR3 coding DNA: TGTGCCTGGAGTGTACAAGGGGCTTTTGGCTACACCTTC. Combining the CDR3 with reference TRBV30 and TRBJ1-2 gives the whole variable domain SQTIHQWPATLVQPVGSPLSLECTVEGTSNPNLYWYRQAAGRGLQLLFYSVGIGQISSEVPQNLSASRPQDRQFILSSKKLLLSDSGFYLCAWSVQGAFGYTFGSGTRLTVV.

V gene TRBV27 combines with J gene TRBJ1-1; D is possibly TRBD1 (6 bases). The CDR3 is 18 residues long. V dropped 0 bases and J dropped 1 base, with 18 bases sitting between them. Germline CDR1 is MNHEY and CDR2 is SMNVEV (reference sequence). As DNA, the CDR3 is TGTGCCAGCAGTTTATCCCCTTTCGGCAGGGGTACGAACACTGAAGCTTTCTTT. It codes for CASSLSPFGRGTNTEAFF.

The rearrangement joins TRBV30 to TRBJ2-7; D is ambiguous. This CDR3 spans 11 amino acids. V shed 0 bases and J shed 6 bases, with 6 bases lying between them. Germline CDR1 GTSNPN, CDR2 SVGIG (reference sequence). CDR3 in amino acids: CAWSVGPEQYF. CDR3 nucleotides: TGTGCCTGGAGTGTAGGGCCCGAGCAGTACTTC.

In its sample, this clone was seen once. This chain joins TRBV10-3 and TRBJ1-4; possibly TRBD1 for D (5 bases). V lost 4 bases and J 4 bases, leaving 7 bases between the germline ends. CDR1 is ENHRY and CDR2 is SYGVKD in the germline V gene. The CDR3 loop spans 13 amino acids. The DNA for the CDR3 is TGTGCCATCAGTGCCGGGGGTAATGAAAAACTGTTTTTT. Protein product: CAISAGGNEKLFF.

This chain connects TRBV7-2 to TRBJ2-7, with a possible D match to TRBD1 (6 bases). V shed 1 base and J shed 5 bases, with 18 bases lying between them. From germline, CDR1 is SGHTA and CDR2 FQGNSA. The CDR3 loop spans 16 amino acids. As DNA, the CDR3 is TGTGCCAGCAGCTTAGATTTTGACAGGACCCCGGACGAGCAGTACTTC. Amino acids: CASSLDFDRTPDEQYF.

The V gene is TRBV4-2, the J gene TRBJ1-1, with D maybe TRBD1 (5 bases). Germline V CDR1 and CDR2: LGHNA, YNFKEQ. The V and J ends lost 3 bases and 5 bases respectively, with 13 bases between them. The CDR3 runs to 14 residues. In nucleotides, the CDR3 is TGTGCCAGCAGCCAGAACCCCCGGGGGACTGAAGCTTTCTTT. Its translation: CASSQNPRGTEAFF.

The chain uses TRBV11-2 and TRBJ2-3; D perhaps matches TRBD2 (6 bases). The CDR3 is made up of 15 amino acids. Trimming removed 5 bases from V and 8 bases from J, with 20 bases in between. Germline lookup yields CDR1 SGHAT and CDR2 FQNNGV. CDR3 sequence: CASSVGGSGGGTQYF. In DNA form, the CDR3 reads TGTGCCAGCAGCGTAGGAGGGAGTGGGGGAGGTACGCAGTATTTT.

The chain links TRBV19 to TRBJ1-2; D uncertain. The CDR3 extends over 14 amino acids. The V end lost 5 bases, the J end lost 7 bases, and 17 bases lay between the germline ends. Germline CDR1 reads LNHDA; CDR2 reads SQIVND (reference sequence). This CDR3 is CASSPGRPAFGYTF. The CDR3 coding sequence is TGTGCCAGTAGTCCCGGGAGGCCGGCCTTTGGCTACACCTTC.

This sequence joins TRBV4-3 and TRBJ2-6, with D possibly matching TRBD2 (6 bases). V lost 5 bases and J lost 5, with 19 bases in between. In germline, CDR1 is LGHNA, CDR2 YSLEER. CDR3 length equals 17 residues. The DNA for the CDR3 is TGCGCCAGCAGCGCAAGCCGGGGAGGTTCTTGGGCCAACGTCCTGACTTTC. It translates to CASSASRGGSWANVLTF.

The chain joins TRBV2 to TRBJ2-1; 7 nucleotides align to TRBD2. Germline CDR1 and CDR2: SNHLY and FYNNEI. V shed 4 bases and J 7 bases; nucleotides not matched to a gene: 10. This CDR3 is 15 amino acids long. CDR3 nucleotide sequence: TGTGCCAGCAGTGTGGCCCCCTCTAGCGGTAATGAGCAGTTCTTC. Translating it yields CASSVAPSSGNEQFF.

This chain uses TRBV5-1 with TRBJ2-6; a weak D match, TRBD2 (6 bases). V dropped 2 bases and J dropped 0 bases, with 15 bases sitting between them. The CDR3 spans 18 residues. Germline values: CDR1 SGHRS, CDR2 YFSETQ. The CDR3 reads CASSLREPLLSGANVLTF. CDR3 DNA: TGCGCCAGCAGCTTACGGGAGCCCCTACTCTCTGGGGCCAACGTCCTGACTTTC.

The rearrangement links TRBV6-6 to TRBJ1-1; D is unresolved. Trimming removed 4 bases from V and 0 bases from J, with 12 bases in between. CDR3 size: 15 residues. Germline lookup yields CDR1 MNHNY and CDR2 SVGAGI (reference sequence). The CDR3 nucleotides are TGTGCCAGCAGTTTCGACACGTTCATGAACACTGAAGCTTTCTTT. Amino acids: CASSFDTFMNTEAFF.

The J gene is TRBJ2-3, the V gene TRBV30; D unclear. The CDR3 runs 12 residues. Germline V CDR1 and CDR2: GTSNPN, SVGIG (reference sequence). Trimming shortened V by 3 bases and J by 4 bases, and 8 bases separated the two germline ends. The CDR3 spells CAWRGWADTQYF. CDR3 in DNA: TGTGCCTGGAGGGGTTGGGCAGATACGCAGTATTTT.

The chain is built from TRBV11-3 and TRBJ2-5, with 8 bases lining up with TRBD1. CDR1 and CDR2 from the germline V gene are SGHNT and YENEEA. CDR3 length equals 15 residues. The trim removed 6 bases at V and 4 bases at J, leaving 10 bases unmatched. The CDR3 DNA sequence: TGTGCCAGCAGATCTAGCCAGGGGGCTCCAGAGACCCAGTACTTC. This gives the protein CASRSSQGAPETQYF.

This chain joins TRBV6-1 and TRBJ2-3, with TRBD1 matching 7 bases. This CDR3 region has 15 residues. Germline V gene sequence: CDR1 MNHNS, CDR2 SASEGT. The V and J ends lost 7 bases and 2 bases, in that order; junction bases with no gene match: 9. The CDR3 loop reads CASTQGQGVTDTQYF. The CDR3 DNA reads as TGTGCCAGCACTCAAGGGCAGGGGGTCACAGATACGCAGTATTTT.

The genes are TRBV21-1 and TRBJ2-1; the table's D call, TRBD2, has no DNA check behind it. TRBV21-1 is a pseudogene locus. The CDR3 is 17 residues long. CDR3 DNA: TGTGCCAGCAGCAAAGCAGAGTCTAGCGGGGTAGGGTATGAGCAGTTCTTC. Amino acid sequence: CASSKAESSGVGYEQFF.

CDR3 in DNA: TGCAGCGTTGATGGAGGGGCTGGGGCCAACGTCCTGACTTTC. Protein sequence: CSVDGGAGANVLTF. V usage is TRBV29-1 and J usage is TRBJ2-6; D may be TRBD2 (6 bases). The CDR3 has 14 amino acids. Germline V lookup: CDR1 SQVTM, CDR2 ANQGSEA. Trimming pared 3 bases from V and 2 bases from J, leaving 8 bases between.

The gene calls are TRBV15 and TRBJ2-5; 7 nucleotides match TRBD1. V was clipped by 3 bases and J by 9 bases; unmatched bases: 19. The CDR3 consists of 17 residues. Germline CDR1 is LNHNV and CDR2 is YYDKDF (reference sequence). CDR3 coding DNA: TGTGCCACCAGCAGTGGTTCCGGGACAGCTCTTGGTCAGGCCCAGTACTTC. Translated: CATSSGSGTALGQAQYF.

The chain recombines TRBV4-3 with TRBJ2-1; the match to TRBD2 covers 13 bases. V lost 0 bases to trimming and J lost 0 bases; unmatched junction nucleotides: 14. The CDR3 loop spans 22 amino acids. CDR1 and CDR2 from the germline V gene are LGHNA and YSLEER. The CDR3 sequence: CASSQERGGLGLAGVSYNEQFF. CDR3 bases: TGCGCCAGCAGCCAAGAGCGCGGGGGCCTCGGACTAGCGGGAGTCTCCTACAATGAGCAGTTCTTC.